This is a list of T cell receptor beta chains from one sample in a study of cytomegalovirus exposure and HLA in healthy donors. The method was immunoSEQ multiplex PCR; TCRdb's version includes in-frame clones alone and lacks a portion of them. The sample holds about 50,000 clones, roughly 85% seen once. What was sequenced was PBMCs. These TCRs come from a man younger than 40 in good health and CMV-seronegative. The CDR3 runs from the conserved cysteine through the conserved F or W. D genes are given only for firm matches. Only some rows state a clone size, as once, few, many or a class for expanded clones.

CASSLWLQPQETQYF	TGCGCCAGCAGCTTGTGGTTACAGCCACAAGAGACCCAGTACTTC	few	TRBJ2-5	TRBV5-1	NA
CASSETSGSEQYF	TGTGCCAGCAGTGAGACTAGCGGATCCGAGCAGTACTTC	NA	TRBJ2-7	TRBV6-4	TRBD2
CASSEQYVPNYGYTF	TGTGCCAGTAGTGAACAGTACGTACCTAACTATGGCTACACCTTC	NA	TRBJ1-2	TRBV19	NA
CASSSPGQVYSNQPQHF	TGTGCCAGCAGTTCTCCGGGACAGGTATATAGCAATCAGCCCCAGCATTTT	NA	TRBJ1-5	TRBV28	TRBD1
CASSSNYEQYF	TGTGCCAGCAGTTCTAACTACGAGCAGTACTTC	NA	TRBJ2-7	TRBV28	NA
CAISEGGSGTDTQYF	TGTGCCATCTCAGAAGGGGGCTCCGGTACAGATACGCAGTATTTT	NA	TRBJ2-3	TRBV10-3	TRBD1
CASSHRAGGVTEAFF	TGCGCCAGCAGCCACCGCGCAGGGGGAGTCACTGAAGCTTTCTTT	NA	TRBJ1-1	TRBV4-3	TRBD1
CASLVPEETEAFF	TGTGCCAGCCTGGTGCCCGAAGAGACTGAAGCTTTCTTT	NA	TRBJ1-1	TRBV6-6	NA
CASSLDRSSGNTIYF	TGTGCCAGCAGCTTGGATAGGAGCTCTGGAAACACCATATATTTT	few	TRBJ1-3	TRBV5-5	NA
CAWSVQGVSAGELFF	TGTGCCTGGAGTGTACAGGGCGTCTCGGCCGGGGAGCTGTTTTTT	NA	TRBJ2-2	TRBV30	NA
CAISESRTPSNYGYTF	TGTGCCATCAGTGAATCTCGGACACCCTCTAACTATGGCTACACCTTC	NA	TRBJ1-2	TRBV10-3	NA
CASSPLAGTGDTQYF	TGCGCCAGCAGCCCCTTAGCGGGAACAGGAGATACGCAGTATTTT	NA	TRBJ2-3	TRBV5-1	TRBD2
CASRRTGGYGYTF	TGTGCCAGCAGACGGACCGGGGGCTATGGCTACACCTTC	NA	TRBJ1-2	TRBV6-6	NA
CASSSPLFTGELFF	TGTGCCAGCAGTTCCCCGTTGTTCACCGGGGAGCTGTTTTTT	NA	TRBJ2-2	TRBV27	NA
CASSITGTGVDQPQHF	TGTGCCAGTAGTATAACCGGGACAGGGGTGGATCAGCCCCAGCATTTT	NA	TRBJ1-5	TRBV19	TRBD1
CASSPGQSGNTIYF	TGTGCCAGCTCACCCGGACAGTCTGGAAACACCATATATTTT	NA	TRBJ1-3	TRBV18	NA
CAWRLLAGGPNEQFF	TGTGCCTGGAGGTTACTAGCGGGAGGGCCCAATGAGCAGTTCTTC	NA	TRBJ2-1	TRBV30	TRBD2
CSVRGGSLQYNEQFF	TGCAGCGTCCGGGGGGGGTCACTACAATACAATGAGCAGTTCTTC	NA	TRBJ2-1	TRBV29-1	TRBD2
CARARGARSTDTQYF	TGTGCCAGAGCTCGCGGGGCTCGAAGCACAGATACGCAGTATTTT	NA	TRBJ2-3	TRBV5-8	NA
CASSTRDLRDKSNEKLFF	TGTGCCAGCAGCACCCGAGACCTACGGGACAAGTCTAATGAAAAACTGTTTTTT	NA	TRBJ1-4	TRBV9	NA
CASTTTSGRIWSENEQFF	TGCGCCAGCACAACCACTAGCGGGAGAATCTGGAGTGAGAATGAGCAGTTCTTC	NA	TRBJ2-1	TRBV10-2	TRBD2
CASSNDRGYQPQHF	TGTGCCAGCTCGAACGACAGGGGGTATCAGCCCCAGCATTTT	NA	TRBJ1-5	TRBV18	TRBD1
CASSLRTTGMNTEAFF	TGTGCCAGCAGCTTAAGGACCACAGGGATGAACACTGAAGCTTTCTTT	NA	TRBJ1-1	TRBV13	NA
CASSLDWTGDTQYF	TGTGCCAGCAGCTTAGACTGGACAGGAGATACGCAGTATTTT	few	TRBJ2-3	TRBV7-2	TRBD1
CASGRGLAGGLNEQFF	TGTGCTAGTGGTCGGGGACTAGCGGGAGGGTTGAATGAGCAGTTCTTC	NA	TRBJ2-1	TRBV12-5	TRBD2
CSVVSGGGLPDEQFF	TGCAGCGTAGTTAGCGGGGGGGGTCTTCCCGATGAGCAGTTCTTC	NA	TRBJ2-1	TRBV29-1	TRBD2
CATTHTGTAIEAFF	TGTGCCACCACTCATACGGGGACAGCAATTGAAGCTTTCTTT	NA	TRBJ1-1	TRBV19	TRBD1
CASSLRTGPGTQYF	TGCGCCAGCAGCCTAAGGACAGGACCGGGGACCCAGTACTTC	few	TRBJ2-5	TRBV4-1	TRBD1
CASSSTGLREQYF	TGTGCCAGCAGCTCGACAGGGTTGAGGGAGCAGTACTTC	few	TRBJ2-7	TRBV7-3	TRBD1
CASSQGAGARADTQYF	TGCGCCAGCAGCCAAGGGGCGGGAGCTAGGGCAGATACGCAGTATTTT	NA	TRBJ2-3	TRBV4-1	TRBD2
CASSPPLGRTTNRGPYEQYF	TGTGCCAGCTCACCACCTTTGGGACGGACGACGAACAGGGGGCCCTACGAGCAGTACTTC	NA	TRBJ2-7	TRBV18	TRBD1
CASSVRGETQYF	TGTGCCAGCAGCGTCAGGGGGGAGACCCAGTACTTC	NA	TRBJ2-5	TRBV9	TRBD1
CASRSGSSYEQYF	TGTGCCAGCAGGTCAGGTAGCTCCTACGAGCAGTACTTC	NA	TRBJ2-7	TRBV7-6	NA
CASSPRGPVSTDTQYF	TGTGCCAGTAGTCCAAGGGGCCCCGTAAGCACAGATACGCAGTATTTT	NA	TRBJ2-3	TRBV19	NA
CASSLGGGYTEAFF	TGTGCCAGCAGTTTAGGAGGGGGCTACACTGAAGCTTTCTTT	NA	TRBJ1-1	TRBV27	TRBD1
CASSQDPPGAASTDTQYF	TGCGCCAGCAGCCAAGATCCACCAGGGGCAGCTAGCACAGATACGCAGTATTTT	NA	TRBJ2-3	TRBV4-1	NA
CATWTGGGYGYTF	TGTGCCACCTGGACAGGGGGAGGCTATGGCTACACCTTC	NA	TRBJ1-2	TRBV28	TRBD1
CASSVPGLSNNEQFF	TGTGCCAGCAGTGTCCCCGGACTCTCGAACAATGAGCAGTTCTTC	NA	TRBJ2-1	TRBV6-5	NA
CASSQEMGTLNEKLFF	TGCGCCAGCAGCCAAGAAATGGGGACTCTAAATGAAAAACTGTTTTTT	NA	TRBJ1-4	TRBV4-3	NA